This section outlines one T cell receptor (beta chain) sequence together with its context. This clonotype was detected many times. The target of this receptor is not known. No base-level quality is on record; no much larger clone is a single base apart. Measured from the cysteine to the phenylalanine, the CDR3 is 15 residues long. Of all the DNA, just the CDR3 is kept, 45 bases in frame from base 1. For CDR1 and CDR2, the germline V gene lists SGHAT and FQNNGV. Compared with germline, V lacks 2 bases and J lacks 3 bases; bases without a gene match: 3. Libraries were prepared through multiplex PCR. The run used an Illumina HiSeq 4000. CDR3 regions were amplified by Arm-PCR with iRepertoire HTBI primers to construct TCR beta libraries. Before sequencing, the PCR products went through gel purification. Per the original workflow: Gene usage analysis of CDR3 amino acid clonotypes relied on the 62 TRBV and 14 TRBJ segments identified across samples. COPE and FqMerger were used to merge the filtered high-quality paired reads into contigs. BLAST was used to align contigs to IMGT TRBV, TRBD and TRBJ reference genes, and CDR3 was defined according to IMGT. Highly expanded clones were defined as clonotypes with a frequency above 0.1%. Repertoire diversity was measured by Shannon entropy, and V-J evenness by the Gini coefficient. A clonotype found in more than one individual was treated as public. TCRdb redid the processing of the public reads, applying fastp at Q25 and MiXCR, and retained in-frame beta chains. Identical CDR3 proteins give one entry, which carries the most common genes and DNA. The V and J calls were determined by TCRdb, not by the authors. This sample has some 230,000 distinct CDR3 sequences in its table, and around 16% of those were observed once. The ten biggest clones cover roughly a fifth of the sample.

The data are from a study of regulatory T cells in long-lasting Graves disease (dated by TCRdb to 2020 to 2023). Regarding the complete study: Antithyroid drugs had been taken for less than 3 months by newly diagnosed Graves' disease patients. A total of about 33 samples were covered by TCR sequencing, comprising approximately 13 persistent and about 20 newly diagnosed Graves' disease patients. Patients with persistent Graves' disease were compared with patients with newly diagnosed Graves' disease using TCR sequencing and RNA sequencing of peripheral blood. The study was conducted in China and was registered as a clinical trial.

What the research found in general, with its limitations: Preferential use of TRBV28, TRBJ1-2 and TRBJ2-5 was observed in persistent disease, whereas TRBV20-1 and TRBJ2-1 were favored in newly diagnosed disease. The study examined only peripheral blood because the primary lesion, thyroid tissue, could not be accessed. Sequencing and analysis were restricted to the TCR beta chain. The authors acknowledged the small sample size as a limitation that may reduce accuracy. More public clonotypes were shared among persistent patients (roughly 2,700) than among newly diagnosed patients (966). Persistent Graves' disease patients showed lower TCR Shannon entropy and fewer highly expanded clones than newly diagnosed patients, suggesting clonal expansion.

In light of the paper, this sample's time point label describes: newly diagnosed GD, antithyroid drugs for less than 3 months. RNA was extracted from PBMCs in TRIzol for both TCR sequencing and RNA sequencing. The diagnosis of Graves' disease followed American Thyroid Association guidelines. Patients for the study were recruited at an endocrinology department in Xi'an, China. Each patient gave approximately 8.8 milliliters of peripheral blood, collected in an EDTA anticoagulant tube. Ficoll Paque Plus density gradient separation was used to isolate PBMCs, and no further T cell sorting was done. An Agilent 2100 Bioanalyzer and agarose gel were used to check RNA quality, while a NanoDrop 2000 measured RNA concentration.

The chain was built from TRBV11-2 and TRBJ2-1; 8 central nucleotides agree with TRBD2. The specimen was peripheral blood mononuclear cells (PBMCs), collected at new diagnosis, from a patient treated with antithyroid drugs. The TCR comes from a female donor with Graves disease. The CDR3 corresponds to CASSLSGGYYNEQFF. In nucleotides, the sequence is TGTGCCAGCAGCTTAAGCGGGGGATACTACAATGAGCAGTTCTTC. Full variable domain (CDR3 extended with the reference TRBV11-2 and TRBJ2-1 proteins): EAGVAQSPRYKIIEKRQSVAFWCNPISGHATLYWYQQILGQGPKLLIQFQNNGVVDDSQLPKDRFSAERLKGVDSTLKIQPAKLEDSAVYLCASSLSGGYYNEQFFGPGTRLTVL.